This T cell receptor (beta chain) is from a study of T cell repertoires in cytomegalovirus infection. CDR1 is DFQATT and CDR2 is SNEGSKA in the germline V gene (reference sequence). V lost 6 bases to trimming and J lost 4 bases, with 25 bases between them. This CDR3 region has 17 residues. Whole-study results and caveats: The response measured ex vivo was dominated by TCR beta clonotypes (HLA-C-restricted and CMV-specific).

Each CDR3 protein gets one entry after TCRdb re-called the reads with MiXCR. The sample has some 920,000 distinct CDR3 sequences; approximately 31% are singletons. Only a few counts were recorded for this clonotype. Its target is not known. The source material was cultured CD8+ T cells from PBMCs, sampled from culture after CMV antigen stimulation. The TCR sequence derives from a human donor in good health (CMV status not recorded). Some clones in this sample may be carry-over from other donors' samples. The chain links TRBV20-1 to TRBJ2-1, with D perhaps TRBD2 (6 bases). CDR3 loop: CSANTVNRDLLYNEQFF. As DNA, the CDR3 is TGCAGTGCAAATACAGTAAACCGGGACTTACTATACAATGAGCAGTTCTTC.